Listed below are T cell receptor beta chains from one sample, sequenced in a study of blood T cell repertoires in COVID-19. Profiling relied on immunoSEQ multiplex PCR, and the TCRdb table lists in-frame clones only, not all of them. The table lists approximately 110,000 clones, around 86% of them singletons. The sample was peripheral blood. The receptor set was obtained from a man aged 45-60 years with acute or convalescent COVID-19. CDR3s include the opening cysteine and the closing phenylalanine or tryptophan. Each record gives: D gene, V gene, J gene, CDR3 protein. A D gene is named only where the DNA matches it firmly.

TRBD1	TRBV9	TRBJ2-4	CASSATGGENIQYF
NA	TRBV18	TRBJ2-3	CASSPPQNTDTQYF
TRBD1	TRBV19	TRBJ1-5	CASSTLWTGDNQPQHF
NA	TRBV6-8	TRBJ2-5	CASSYLDSQETQYF
NA	TRBV28	TRBJ1-5	CASRTTGFNQPQHF
NA	TRBV28	TRBJ1-4	CASNVDGANEKLFF
NA	TRBV7-3	TRBJ2-1	CASSSGDAGYSSYNEQFF
TRBD1	TRBV5-1	TRBJ2-3	CASSPTGESADTQYF
NA	TRBV24-1	TRBJ1-2	CATRAGTDYGYTF
TRBD1	TRBV6-5	TRBJ1-5	CASSQAGGRQPQHF
NA	TRBV12-5	TRBJ1-2	CASGLVGAYGYTF
NA	TRBV6-2/TRBV6-3	TRBJ2-1	CASSRLERGSEQFF
NA	TRBV9	TRBJ1-3	CASSVSGVSGNTIYF
NA	TRBV3-1/TRBV3-2	TRBJ2-3	CASSQWGGPTDTQYF
TRBD2	TRBV7-8	TRBJ2-3	CASSRPHRDYRTDTQYF
TRBD2	TRBV2	TRBJ2-5	CASGSSGGYQETQYF
NA	TRBV12-5	TRBJ2-7	CASGLVGGYEQYF
NA	TRBV10-3	TRBJ1-5	CAISDPDQPQHF
NA	TRBV12-3/TRBV12-4	TRBJ1-2	CASSRDINYGYTF
NA	TRBV29-1	TRBJ1-2	CSVAERVYGYTF
NA	TRBV4-1	TRBJ1-1	CASSHTTGTEAFF
NA	TRBV2	TRBJ1-3	CASARDYQLPSGNTIYF
NA	TRBV4-1	TRBJ1-1	CASSQEPTGTMNTEAFF
TRBD2	TRBV5-8	TRBJ2-7	CASSSRTSGIREQYF
TRBD2	TRBV5-4	TRBJ2-7	CASSSFTSGSIYEQYF
NA	TRBV6-5	TRBJ1-2	CASSLTGKRGYTF
TRBD1	TRBV10-1	TRBJ2-1	CASSKQGYSYNEQFF
TRBD2	TRBV7-8	TRBJ2-4	CASSLTSGSDIQYF
TRBD1	TRBV4-1	TRBJ2-1	CASSLRDRGNNEQFF
NA	TRBV6-6	TRBJ1-2	CASTFERAYGYTF
TRBD1	TRBV3-1/TRBV3-2	TRBJ2-5	CASSHRVQGAGETQYF
TRBD1	TRBV5-4	TRBJ1-1	CASSFWTGGGTEAFF
TRBD1	TRBV5-1	TRBJ2-2	CASSSDRASTGELFF
TRBD2	TRBV3-1/TRBV3-2	TRBJ2-3	CASSQLARGLAGGRADTQYF
TRBD1	TRBV27	TRBJ2-6	CASSPLTGATGANVLTF
NA	TRBV27	TRBJ1-2	CASSLNLSGGYTF
TRBD1	TRBV29-1	TRBJ1-2	CSGGDRNGYTF
NA	TRBV28	TRBJ2-5	CASSRETQYF
TRBD1	TRBV24-1	TRBJ2-7	CATSSAGQGTYEQYF
TRBD1	TRBV18	TRBJ2-7	CASSPTGARYEQYF
NA	TRBV24-1	TRBJ2-2	CATSWQTGELFF
TRBD2	TRBV7-3	TRBJ2-3	CASSLRRLAGPTDTQYF
TRBD1	TRBV3-1/TRBV3-2	TRBJ2-7	CASSQGRQGPQKLSYEQYF
TRBD1	TRBV28	TRBJ1-3	CASTRQGRNTIYF
NA	TRBV7-9	TRBJ1-4	CASSPGGRTNEKLFF
NA	TRBV21-1	TRBJ2-7	CASSKGAPAKSGREQYF
NA	TRBV6-4	TRBJ2-3	CASSDSSRSRGTDTQYF
NA	TRBV7-9	TRBJ2-7	CASSFPGPYEQYF
TRBD1	TRBV7-9	TRBJ1-4	CASSRDRENEKLFF